This T cell receptor (beta chain) was documented in a study of T-cell reconstitution after alpha-beta-depleted transplantation in children. The CDR3 is 15 residues long. In germline, CDR1 is GTSNPN, CDR2 SVGIG (reference sequence). Trimming removed 0 bases from V and 6 bases from J, with 17 bases in between. Comment on this clonotype: Its matching antigen is unknown.

General observations from the study: Surviving recipient T cells and thymic progenitors underlay high day-60 TCRbeta diversity in some patients. After transplant, at about two months, alpha-beta T cells were reportedly derived from several hundred expanded graft clones.

Unique molecular identifiers were incorporated into the prepared TCRbeta library. From the PCR reads, TCRdb called clonotypes with MiXCR, one entry per CDR3 protein. Of over 150,000 distinct CDR3 sequences listed, around 10% were seen once; the top ten hold 13%. Sample: PBMCs, taken before TCRalphabeta/CD19-depleted stem cell transplant. The TCR originated in a boy between 2 and 10 years old with acute myeloid leukemia, due to receive a stem cell transplant. The chain combines TRBV30 with TRBJ2-5, with a weak D call TRBD1 (5 bases). The CDR3 spells CAWSVVQGISQTQYF. The CDR3 DNA sequence: TGTGCCTGGAGTGTAGTGCAGGGTATATCGCAGACCCAGTACTTC.